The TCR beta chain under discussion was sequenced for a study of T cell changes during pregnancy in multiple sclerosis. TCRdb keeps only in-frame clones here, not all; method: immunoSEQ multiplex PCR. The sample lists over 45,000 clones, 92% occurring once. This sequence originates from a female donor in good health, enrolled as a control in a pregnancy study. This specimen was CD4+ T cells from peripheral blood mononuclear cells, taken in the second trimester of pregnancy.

The DNA for the CDR3 is TGCGCCAGCAGCCCGTCTGGGGGGAATGAAAAACTGTTTTTT. As protein: CASSPSGGNEKLFF. The chain recombines TRBV5-1 with TRBJ1-4; weak D call: TRBD1 (5 bases). There are 14 residues in the CDR3. Germline CDR1 SGHRS, CDR2 YFSETQ. V lost 4 bases and J 5 bases, leaving 12 bases between the germline ends.